This is a list of T cell receptor beta chains from one sample in a study of blood T cell repertoires in COVID-19. Libraries were prepared by immunoSEQ multiplex PCR; TCRdb keeps only in-frame clonotypes and omits some of them. Among roughly 120,000 clones listed, roughly 90% were seen once. The specimen was peripheral blood. Receptor source: a man aged 55 to 70 with COVID-19, enrolled during active disease. Both conserved end residues are part of each CDR3. The D gene is left open where the match is weak. Size tells how often a clone was seen (once, few, many) or the class of an expanded clone, and some rows leave it out.

NA	TRBV25-1	TRBJ1-6	NA	TGTGCCAGCAGTGCTCCGCCCCAGGGATATAATTCACCCCTCCACTTT	CASSAPPQGYNSPLHF
TRBD1	TRBV6-6	TRBJ1-5	NA	TGTGCCAGCATTCAGGGGGCGGGTCAGCCCCAGCATTTT	CASIQGAGQPQHF
NA	TRBV11-3	TRBJ2-2	NA	TGTGCCAGCAGCTTTACTCTTGGGGACATCCACACCGGGGAGCTGTTTTTT	CASSFTLGDIHTGELFF
NA	TRBV30	TRBJ1-5	NA	TGTGCCTGGAGTGAGCAGGGGTTCGAGCGGCAGCCCCAGCATTTT	CAWSEQGFERQPQHF
NA	TRBV6-1	TRBJ2-6	NA	TGTGCCAGCAGTGAAGCAGCAGGGGAGGGTGGGGCCAACGTCCTGACTTTC	CASSEAAGEGGANVLTF
TRBD1	TRBV29-1	TRBJ1-5	NA	TGCAGCGTTGTCGGGACAGGCAATCAGCCCCAGCATTTT	CSVVGTGNQPQHF
NA	TRBV3-1/TRBV3-2	TRBJ1-2	NA	TGTGCCAGCAGCCAAGATACGACAGATTATGGCTACACCTTC	CASSQDTTDYGYTF
NA	TRBV9	TRBJ2-1	NA	TGTGCCAGCAGCGGGGACTTAGCGAGTTACAATGAGCAGTTCTTC	CASSGDLASYNEQFF
NA	TRBV19	TRBJ1-6	NA	TGTGCCAGTAGTATCCGACAGAAGAATTCACCCCTCCACTTT	CASSIRQKNSPLHF
TRBD1	TRBV5-6	TRBJ2-7	once	TGTGCCAGCAGCTCACTAGGACAGGAAGGCTCCTACGAGCAGTACTTC	CASSSLGQEGSYEQYF
TRBD1	TRBV11-3	TRBJ2-2	NA	TGTGCCAGCAGCCTGGAATGGGACAGGGAAACCGGGGAGCTGTTTTTT	CASSLEWDRETGELFF
NA	TRBV6-2/TRBV6-3	TRBJ1-2	NA	TGTGCCAGCAGTACCGACAGATCTACTAACTATGGCTACACCTTC	CASSTDRSTNYGYTF
TRBD1	TRBV27	TRBJ2-1	NA	TGTGCCAGCAGGGAGACAGGGTCGGGGTACAATGAGCAGTTCTTC	CASRETGSGYNEQFF
NA	TRBV9	TRBJ1-1	NA	TGTGCCAGCAGCCCTACTACTGGGGCGAATACTGAAGCTTTCTTT	CASSPTTGANTEAFF
TRBD2	TRBV14	TRBJ2-5	NA	TGTGCCAGCAGCTGGACTAGTCAAGAGACCCAGTACTTC	CASSWTSQETQYF
NA	TRBV7-2	TRBJ1-6	NA	TGTGCCAGCAGCTGGCAGGGAAATTCACCCCTCCACTTT	CASSWQGNSPLHF
TRBD2	TRBV18	TRBJ2-1	NA	TGTGCCAGCTCACTTAGACTAGCGGGTTACAATGAGCAGTTCTTC	CASSLRLAGYNEQFF
NA	TRBV11-2	TRBJ1-1	NA	TGTGCCAGCAGCTTAGTCGGGAACAGGGTCGGCGCTTTCTTT	CASSLVGNRVGAFF
TRBD1	TRBV7-9	TRBJ1-2	NA	TGTGCCAGCAGCCTTGGGACAGCGACGGTCTTATCCTATGGCTACACCTTC	CASSLGTATVLSYGYTF
NA	TRBV25-1	TRBJ2-1	NA	TGTGCCAGCAGTACTTCCTCCAGGTATGAGCAGTTCTTC	CASSTSSRYEQFF
NA	TRBV10-3	TRBJ2-5	NA	TGTGCCGTTCGACTTGACCGCCAAGAGACCCAGTACTTC	CAVRLDRQETQYF
TRBD2	TRBV6-6	TRBJ2-2	NA	TGTGCCAGCAGTCGACTAGCGGGAGTACCGAACACCGGGGAGCTGTTTTTT	CASSRLAGVPNTGELFF
TRBD1	TRBV7-9	TRBJ1-2	NA	TGTGCCAGCAGCGGACAGGGAAAATATGGCTACACCTTC	CASSGQGKYGYTF
TRBD2	TRBV7-9	TRBJ2-7	once	TGTGCCAGCAGGTCCTCCGGGACTAGCGCCTACGAGCAGTACTTC	CASRSSGTSAYEQYF
TRBD1	TRBV7-3	TRBJ1-5	NA	TGTGCCGCATCCAGGGGGCAAGGCAATCAGCCCCAGCATTTT	CAASRGQGNQPQHF
TRBD2	TRBV5-5	TRBJ2-1	NA	TGTGCCAGCAGCAGGGACTACCCGAGCTCCTACAATGAGCAGTTCTTC	CASSRDYPSSYNEQFF
TRBD1	TRBV7-3	TRBJ1-1	NA	TGTGCCAGCAGCCGGACAGGGTCCGACACTGAAGCTTTCTTT	CASSRTGSDTEAFF
NA	TRBV7-3	TRBJ2-2	NA	TGTGCCAGCAGCTTGGGCCTAGGGGAATCCGGGGAGCTGTTTTTT	CASSLGLGESGELFF
NA	TRBV5-1	TRBJ1-3	NA	TGCGCCAGCAGCTCCGAGGGAAACTCTGGAAACACCATATATTTT	CASSSEGNSGNTIYF
NA	TRBV28	TRBJ2-1	NA	TGTGCCACCCTTGGGGGCGGCTCCTACAATGAGCAGTTCTTC	CATLGGGSYNEQFF
TRBD1	TRBV6-5	TRBJ2-5	NA	TGTGCCAGCAGCTCCACAGGGGTCGTTGTGGCCCAGTACTTC	CASSSTGVVVAQYF
TRBD2	TRBV30	TRBJ2-7	NA	TGTGCCTGGAGTGTGCCAGGCCGAACTAGCGGGAGTATGTACGAGCAGTACTTC	CAWSVPGRTSGSMYEQYF
TRBD2	TRBV7-3	TRBJ2-2	NA	TGTGCCAGCAGCTTAACGATGCGGGGGTCTAACACCGGGGAGCTGTTTTTT	CASSLTMRGSNTGELFF
NA	TRBV29-1	TRBJ1-1	NA	TGCAGCGCTGACGACGGGGGGACTGAAGCTTTCTTT	CSADDGGTEAFF
NA	TRBV7-9	TRBJ2-7	NA	TGTGCCAGCAGCTCAGGGGAGGGATTGGGGTCCTACGAGCAGTACTTC	CASSSGEGLGSYEQYF
NA	TRBV19	TRBJ2-5	NA	TGTGCCAGTAGTATAGCGGACCAAGAGACCCAGTACTTC	CASSIADQETQYF
TRBD1	TRBV6-5	TRBJ1-5	NA	TGTGCCAGCAGTTACTCGGGACAGGTAAATCAGCCCCAGCATTTT	CASSYSGQVNQPQHF
NA	TRBV11-2	TRBJ2-1	NA	TGTGCCAGCAGCTTCGTGCGGGGCCCTAGCTCCTACAATGAGCAGTTCTTC	CASSFVRGPSSYNEQFF
NA	TRBV7-2	TRBJ1-4	NA	TGTGCCAGCAGCTTTGTCGACTTTCCCTCCAGTGAAAAACTGTTTTTT	CASSFVDFPSSEKLFF
NA	TRBV10-3	TRBJ1-2	few	TGTGCCATCAGTGAGTCGAGTGCGGGATACGTCTATGGCTACACCTTC	CAISESSAGYVYGYTF
NA	TRBV6-6	TRBJ2-5	NA	TGTGCCAGCAGTCCCGGGGGGGGACAGTGGAACGCAAAAGAGACCCAGTACTTC	CASSPGGGQWNAKETQYF
NA	TRBV18	TRBJ1-2	NA	TGTGCCAGCACGCCTACAGGGTTAGATGGCTACACCTTC	CASTPTGLDGYTF
TRBD1	TRBV7-9	TRBJ1-2	NA	TGTGCCAGCAGCTTCAGGACAGGGAATGGCTACACCTTC	CASSFRTGNGYTF
NA	TRBV6-2/TRBV6-3	TRBJ2-5	NA	TGTGCCAGCAGTTACCACAGGGAAGATCTCTACCAAGAGACCCAGTACTTC	CASSYHREDLYQETQYF
TRBD2	TRBV5-1	TRBJ2-1	once	TGCGCCAGCAGCATAGGACTAGCGGGTGACAATGAGCAGTTCTTC	CASSIGLAGDNEQFF
TRBD2	TRBV7-9	TRBJ2-3	NA	TGTGCCAGCAGCTTCATTGCTAGCGGGAGGGCCGGCGCAGATACGCAGTATTTT	CASSFIASGRAGADTQYF
TRBD1	TRBV5-6	TRBJ2-7	NA	TGTGCCAGCAGTTCGACAGGGCGCTACGAGCAGTACTTC	CASSSTGRYEQYF
TRBD2	TRBV7-2	TRBJ2-1	NA	TGTGCCAGCAAACCGGGACTAGCGGCCTACAATGAGCAGTTCTTC	CASKPGLAAYNEQFF
TRBD2	TRBV5-4	TRBJ2-2	NA	TGTGCCAGCAGGAGAGCGGGAGGGGGAGACGGGGAGCTGTTTTTT	CASRRAGGGDGELFF
NA	TRBV24-1	TRBJ2-1	NA	TGTGCCACCAGTTCAGGAGGGAGAGCGTCCTACAATGAGCAGTTCTTC	CATSSGGRASYNEQFF
NA	TRBV2	TRBJ1-2	NA	TGTGCCAGCACCCGGGCAGGGTCTAACTATGGCTACACCTTC	CASTRAGSNYGYTF
TRBD2	TRBV24-1	TRBJ2-1	NA	TGTGCCACCAGTGATTCCGGACTAGCGGATAGCTACAATGAGCAGTTCTTC	CATSDSGLADSYNEQFF
NA	TRBV6-6	TRBJ2-2	NA	TGTGCCAGCAGCCCCCCGGGAGATCGAAGGACCGGGGAGCTGTTTTTT	CASSPPGDRRTGELFF
NA	TRBV6-5	TRBJ2-5	NA	TGTGCCAGCAGACAGAGGGAGGGGGGAGAGACCCAGTACTTC	CASRQREGGETQYF
NA	TRBV11-2	TRBJ2-7	NA	TGTGCCAGCAGCGAGGACAGACCTGACTACGAGCAGTACTTC	CASSEDRPDYEQYF
TRBD2	TRBV3-1/TRBV3-2	TRBJ2-2	NA	TGTGCCAGCAGCCAGATGACTAGCGGGATGAGGGAGCTGTTTTTT	CASSQMTSGMRELFF
NA	TRBV11-2	TRBJ2-1	once	TGTGCCAGCAGCTTATCCATCGGGGATGAGCAGTTCTTC	CASSLSIGDEQFF
NA	TRBV7-3	TRBJ1-1	NA	TGTGCCAGCAGCTTAACCGGACGGACAAACACTGAAGCTTTCTTT	CASSLTGRTNTEAFF
TRBD2	TRBV28	TRBJ2-3	NA	TGTGCCAGCCTAGCGGGAGTTAAAGATACGCAGTATTTT	CASLAGVKDTQYF
NA	TRBV30	TRBJ1-5	once	TGTGCCTGGAGTGTAGGCGCCAGGGTAGGCAATCAGCCCCAGCATTTT	CAWSVGARVGNQPQHF